The 27 T cell receptor beta chains listed next were all sequenced from one sample in a study of T-cell memory formation after mild COVID-19. TCRdb independently ran MiXCR on the 5' RACE reads; one entry per CDR3 protein. The repertoire consists of roughly 89,000 distinct CDR3 sequences, with approximately 13% occurring once and the leading ten covering approximately 26%. The sample taken for sequencing was PBMCs or a T cell subset sorted from them (not recorded which). These receptors were obtained from an adult woman who had mild COVID-19 (a few samples of this study predate the infection). Cell type and time point are not known.

This clonotype was observed a few times. The gene calls are TRBV2 and TRBJ2-5; possibly TRBD2 for D (7 bases). CDR3 length equals 15 residues. The germline V gene encodes CDR1 SNHLY and CDR2 FYNNEI. Trimming shortened V by 4 bases and J by 5 bases, and 17 bases separated the two germline ends. DNA of the CDR3: TGTGCCAGCAGTGGAGGGGGGGGGCCTCGGGAGACCCAGTACTTC. Amino acids: CASSGGGGPRETQYF. The full variable domain, completed using reference TRBV2 and TRBJ2-5, is EPEVTQTPSHQVTQMGQEVILRCVPISNHLYFYWYRQILGQKVEFLVSFYNNEISEKSEIFDDQFSVERPDGSNFTLKIRSTKLEDSAMYFCASSGGGGPRETQYFGPGTRLLVL.

The rearrangement links TRBV7-9 to TRBJ2-7; D is unclear. The CDR3 is 13 amino acids. Germline V lookup: CDR1 SEHNR, CDR2 FQNEAQ (reference sequence). V was trimmed by 3 bases and J by 3 bases, leaving 9 bases between them. For the CDR3, the DNA is TGTGCCAGCAGCTTGCAAAGCAACTACGAGCAGTACTTC. This encodes CASSLQSNYEQYF.

The chain combines TRBV4-1 with TRBJ2-1; the match to TRBD2 covers 13 bases. Germline lookup yields CDR1 MGHRA and CDR2 YSYEKL. This CDR3 has 18 amino acids. V dropped 4 bases and J dropped 5; count of bases not matched to a gene: 11. This CDR3 is CASSPGLAGALVHNEQFF. The CDR3 coding sequence is TGCGCCAGCAGCCCCGGACTAGCGGGAGCCCTCGTCCACAATGAGCAGTTCTTC.

This clonotype has only a few counts. The chain uses TRBV3-1 and TRBJ2-7; 10 nucleotides align to TRBD2. Germline V CDR1 and CDR2: LGHDT, YNNKEL (reference sequence). Losses at the gene ends were 1 base for V and 7 bases for J; bases not matched to a gene: 7. This CDR3 spans 15 amino acids. CDR3: CASSQVAGGPAEQYF. The CDR3 region has the DNA TGTGCCAGCAGCCAAGTAGCGGGAGGCCCTGCGGAGCAGTACTTC.

This clonotype occurred a few times. V and J are TRBV2 and TRBJ2-1; D is ambiguous. CDR1 and CDR2 from the germline V gene are SNHLY and FYNNEI. The CDR3 is 12 residues long. V was pared by 5 bases and J by 2 bases, with 4 bases between. CDR3 in amino acids: CASSTAYNEQFF. The CDR3 nucleotides are TGTGCCAGCAGTACAGCCTACAATGAGCAGTTCTTC.

The table lists this clonotype with a few counts. The V and J genes are TRBV29-1 and TRBJ2-1; 7 bases are shared with TRBD2. Per germline, CDR1 SQVTM and CDR2 ANQGSEA. V trimming: 6 bases; J trimming: 6 bases; junction bases outside the gene matches: 8. This CDR3 has 13 residues. The DNA for the CDR3 is TGCAGCGTAAGAAGCGGGGCGGGCAATGAGCAGTTCTTC. Residues: CSVRSGAGNEQFF.

This clonotype was counted between two and nine times. The chain links TRBV29-1 to TRBJ1-1, with unresolved D. The CDR3 totals 11 residues. The germline gives CDR1 SQVTM, CDR2 ANQGSEA. V was pared by 5 bases and J by 7 bases, with 11 bases between. CDR3 sequence reads: CSVPRGIEAFF. The CDR3 DNA follows: TGCAGCGTTCCAAGAGGCATTGAAGCTTTCTTT.

This clonotype was seen at least ten times. This sequence joins TRBV29-1 and TRBJ2-7; 7 bases map to TRBD2. The CDR3 contains 15 residues. The V gene's germline CDR1 is SQVTM and CDR2 ANQGSEA. Losses at the gene ends were 7 bases for V and 2 bases for J; bases not matched to a gene: 14. The CDR3 loop is CSANLLAASTYEQYF. CDR3 coding DNA: TGCAGCGCAAACCTCCTAGCGGCAAGCACCTACGAGCAGTACTTC.

The J gene is TRBJ2-1, the V gene TRBV7-3; D perhaps matches TRBD1 (5 bases). The CDR3 runs 15 residues. Trimming removed 2 bases at V and 3 bases at J, with 11 bases between. Germline CDR1 SGHTA, CDR2 FQGTGA. The CDR3 sequence is CASSLQGLDYNEQFF. Here the CDR3 DNA reads TGTGCCAGCAGCTTACAGGGCCTGGACTACAATGAGCAGTTCTTC.

CDR3 bases: TGTGCCAGCAGCTTTCTTTCACTCGACGAGCAGTACTTC. Residues: CASSFLSLDEQYF. This sequence joins TRBV5-4 and TRBJ2-7; D unresolved. The CDR3 has 13 amino acids. Trimming stripped 2 bases from V and 5 bases from J, with 11 bases between. Per the germline V gene, CDR1 is SGHNT and CDR2 is YYREEE (reference sequence).

This clonotype was observed a few times. The chain employs TRBV5-1 and TRBJ2-1, with a weak D call TRBD1 (6 bases). Trimming removed 4 bases from V and 1 base from J, with 12 bases in between. CDR1 is SGHRS, CDR2 YFSETQ, per germline. This CDR3 has 15 residues. CDR3 sequence: CASSPVTGSYNEQFF. CDR3 nucleotide sequence: TGCGCCAGCAGCCCCGTTACAGGGTCCTACAATGAGCAGTTCTTC. Full variable domain (rest looked up from reference TRBV5-1 and TRBJ2-1): KAGVTQTPRYLIKTRGQQVTLSCSPISGHRSVSWYQQTPGQGLQFLFEYFSETQRNKGNFPGRFSGRQFSNSRSEMNVSTLELGDSALYLCASSPVTGSYNEQFFGPGTRLTVL.

The table lists this clonotype with many counts. The DNA of the CDR3 is TGCGCCAGCAGCTTGATGGCAGGGGAGTTGCGAGAGACCCAGTACTTC. As protein: CASSLMAGELRETQYF. The V and J genes are TRBV5-1 and TRBJ2-5; D is possibly TRBD1 (6 bases). Germline lookup yields CDR1 SGHRS and CDR2 YFSETQ. CDR3 length: 16 amino acids. V was pared by 1 base and J by 4 bases, with 17 bases between.

The genes are TRBV9 and TRBJ2-1, with a possible D match to TRBD2 (7 bases). Germline-derived CDR1 and CDR2 are SGDLS and YYNGEE. V lost 3 bases and J 2 bases, leaving 12 bases between the germline ends. This CDR3 has 15 residues. As DNA, the CDR3 is TGTGCCAGCAGCGCGGGGGGCCGGCCCTACAATGAGCAGTTCTTC. This sequence encodes CASSAGGRPYNEQFF.

This clonotype was detected a few times. The chain carries TRBV6-5 and TRBJ2-2; D might be TRBD2 (5 bases). Germline CDR1 reads MNHEY; CDR2 reads SVGAGI. This CDR3 is 12 amino acids long. V gave up 9 bases and J gave up 4 bases, with 9 bases separating them. The CDR3 is CASRGSTGELFF. In nucleotides, the CDR3 is TGTGCCAGTCGAGGGAGCACCGGGGAGCTGTTTTTT.

This chain joins TRBV12-3 or TRBV12-4 and TRBJ1-2; possible D gene TRBD1, 6 bases. Trimming shortened V by 5 bases and J by 5 bases, and 18 bases separated the two germline ends. The CDR3 loop spans 15 amino acids. In DNA form, the CDR3 reads TGTGCCAGCAGTCCCCCTGAGGTAGGGGGGTATGGCTACACCTTC. This codes for CASSPPEVGGYGYTF.

In its sample, this clonotype was seen a few times. The chain uses TRBV29-1 and TRBJ2-1; 10 nucleotides align to TRBD1. The CDR3 length is 15 residues. In germline, CDR1 is SQVTM, CDR2 ANQGSEA. Trimming at V came to 6 bases and at J to 3 bases, leaving 8 bases not matched to a gene. The CDR3 nucleotides read TGCAGCGTCCAAGGCCGGGACAGGGGCTACAATGAGCAGTTCTTC. This encodes CSVQGRDRGYNEQFF.

The chain combines TRBV6-2 or TRBV6-3 with TRBJ2-7, with TRBD1 matching 8 bases. Unmatched junction bases numbered 10, after V lost 0 bases and J lost 3 bases. The CDR3 extends over 17 amino acids. Germline assignment: CDR1 MNHEY and CDR2 SVGEGT. The CDR3 loop is CASSYSPSGTGLYEQYF. The CDR3 nucleotides read TGTGCCAGCAGTTACTCCCCCTCCGGGACAGGCCTCTACGAGCAGTACTTC.

The CDR3 region is CASSQDMSLGNTIYF. DNA for the CDR3: TGCGCCAGCAGCCAAGATATGTCGCTAGGAAACACCATATATTTT. The gene calls are TRBV4-3 and TRBJ1-3; D gene unclear. Germline V gives CDR1 LGHNA, CDR2 YSLEER. The V and J ends lost 0 bases and 4 bases respectively, with 10 bases between them. This CDR3 is 15 amino acids long.

In its sample, this clonotype was seen many times. This chain uses TRBV7-9 with TRBJ2-3; D ambiguous. Trimming stripped 5 bases from V and 2 bases from J, with 8 bases between. In germline, CDR1 is SEHNR, CDR2 FQNEAQ (reference sequence). CDR3 length: 13 amino acids. The chain's CDR3 is CASSPQNTDTQYF. The CDR3 DNA sequence: TGTGCCAGCAGCCCCCAGAACACAGATACGCAGTATTTT.

This clonotype was found many times. The CDR3 DNA follows: TGTGCCAGTAGTATAGACCCCTCAGCGGGCGGGACAGATACGCAGTATTTT. This codes for CASSIDPSAGGTDTQYF. V gene TRBV19 combines with J gene TRBJ2-3; D might be TRBD2 (6 bases). Trimming left V 0 bases short and J 3 bases short, with 16 bases between. The CDR3 length is 17 residues. Germline lookup yields CDR1 LNHDA and CDR2 SQIVND (reference sequence).

A few counts support this clonotype. The V call is TRBV12-3 or TRBV12-4, the J call TRBJ2-7; 8 bases fit TRBD1. V trimming: 4 bases; J trimming: 5 bases; junction bases outside the gene matches: 1. The CDR3 has 12 residues. CDR3 DNA: TGTGCCAGCAGTTGGGACAGGAACGAGCAGTACTTC. Its translation: CASSWDRNEQYF.

The sample holds a few counts of this clonotype. This rearrangement joins TRBV15 to TRBJ2-3; 8 bases are shared with TRBD1. Germline CDR1 reads LNHNV; CDR2 reads YYDKDF (reference sequence). The CDR3 runs to 16 residues. J lost 0 bases, V lost 4 bases, and 6 bases had no gene match. The CDR3 sequence is CATSIGTGMSTDTQYF. CDR3 nucleotides: TGTGCCACCAGCATAGGGACAGGCATGAGCACAGATACGCAGTATTTT.

This clonotype has a handful of counts. The J gene is TRBJ2-2, the V gene TRBV5-4; TRBD2 matches 12 bases. CDR3 size: 16 residues. The germline V gene encodes CDR1 SGHNT and CDR2 YYREEE (reference sequence). Trimming took 3 bases from V and 1 from J; bases not matched to a gene: 1. CDR3 DNA: TGTGCCAGCAGCTCGGGACTAGCGGGGAACACCGGGGAGCTGTTTTTT. Encoded protein: CASSSGLAGNTGELFF.

This clonotype was seen only a few times. This rearrangement joins TRBV10-3 to TRBJ2-1, with D perhaps matching TRBD1 or TRBD2 (5 bases each). CDR3 length: 17 residues. Germline V gene lookup returns CDR1 ENHRY and CDR2 SYGVKD. V was clipped by 3 bases and J by 4 bases, with 19 bases between them. The CDR3, as DNA: TGTGCCATCAGTGACCCAAGTGGGGCTACGGGATACAATGAGCAGTTCTTC. It translates to CAISDPSGATGYNEQFF.

J is TRBJ1-2 and V is TRBV29-1; D may be TRBD1 (5 bases). This CDR3 spans 13 amino acids. Germline CDR1 reads SQVTM; CDR2 reads ANQGSEA. Trimming took off 6 bases at V and 5 bases at J, with 16 bases between the two ends. The CDR3 sequence: CSVTGVWGYGYTF. CDR3 bases: TGCAGCGTAACAGGCGTTTGGGGATATGGCTACACCTTC. The full variable domain, with the rest looked up from reference TRBV29-1 and TRBJ1-2, is SAVISQKPSRDICQRGTSLTIQCQVDSQVTMMFWYRQQPGQSLTLIATANQGSEATYESGFVIDKFPISRPNLTFSTLTVSNMSPEDSSIYLCSVTGVWGYGYTFGSGTRLTVV.

In this sample, this clonotype turned up many times. The rearrangement links TRBV4-1 to TRBJ2-5; D may be TRBD2 (6 bases). Germline CDR1 and CDR2: MGHRA and YSYEKL. CDR3 length equals 18 residues. V was shortened by 4 bases and J by 2 bases, with 23 bases between the two germline ends. This CDR3 is CASSPPGALGLNQETQYF. CDR3 DNA: TGCGCCAGCAGCCCCCCGGGAGCGTTGGGGCTCAATCAAGAGACCCAGTACTTC.

This clonotype was recorded many times. The chain combines TRBV12-3 or TRBV12-4 with TRBJ2-3; possibly TRBD2 for D (5 bases). V gave up 0 bases and J gave up 4 bases, with 5 bases separating them. This CDR3 contains 13 residues. This CDR3 reads CASSLAGADTQYF. The CDR3 nucleotides read TGTGCCAGCAGTTTAGCGGGAGCAGATACGCAGTATTTT.